Listed below are T cell receptor beta chains from one sample, sequenced in a study of cytomegalovirus exposure and HLA in healthy donors. Profiling relied on immunoSEQ multiplex PCR, and the TCRdb table lists in-frame clones only, not all of them. In all, the sample yields 100,000 to 150,000 clones. Sequenced input: PBMCs. Receptors were obtained from a woman in her forties in good health and CMV-seropositive. Each CDR3 is given without its conserved first and last residue.

J gene,V gene,CDR3 protein
TRBJ2-7,TRBV2,ASSEARGGTYEQY
TRBJ2-1,TRBV7-8,ASSSMRLAGRDEQF
TRBJ1-3,TRBV6-1,ASSEARARDSGNTIY
TRBJ1-5,TRBV27,ASSRTGAYSNQPQH
TRBJ2-7,TRBV18,ASSPDRTGPEQY
TRBJ2-5,TRBV25-1,ASSESALAAQETQY
TRBJ2-7,TRBV5-6,ASSLGASAYEQY
TRBJ2-7,TRBV5-5,ASTPGLAPYEQY
TRBJ2-3,TRBV5-1,ASRRTGVTDTQY
TRBJ2-3,TRBV19,ASSTLRASGSSDTQY
TRBJ1-3,TRBV5-6,ASSFGDRIGNTIY
TRBJ2-2,TRBV27,ASSSWTMGELF
TRBJ2-1,TRBV7-2,ASSFGTSGSVRNEQF
TRBJ2-5,TRBV29-1,SVLRSGRREQY
TRBJ2-3,TRBV2,ASSREGQFKYTQY
TRBJ2-5,TRBV2,ASSRPETQY
TRBJ1-1,TRBV2,ASSYQDRGEAF
TRBJ1-1,TRBV4-2,ASSQVAGVMNTEAF
TRBJ1-4,TRBV13,ASSVNRRTNEKLF
TRBJ2-3,TRBV19,ASSPQRVSTDTQY
TRBJ2-3,TRBV10-3,AIRLGLAGGSSTDTQY
TRBJ2-7,TRBV6-6,ASRGDTSPYEQY
TRBJ2-7,TRBV6-6,ASSYGTSDFYEQY
TRBJ1-4,TRBV19,ASRQGGIEKLF
TRBJ2-7,TRBV30,AGAQGLGEYEQY
TRBJ2-2,TRBV5-6,ASSLWRANTGELF
TRBJ2-7,TRBV6-1,ASTSLARYEQY
TRBJ2-5,TRBV5-1,ASSLDGRGETQY
TRBJ1-1,TRBV18,ASSLPGPGVNTEAF
TRBJ2-7,TRBV19,ASSPRVNSYEQY
TRBJ2-1,TRBV7-6,ASSTRERNEQF
TRBJ2-3,TRBV6-4,ASSEGTSGTDTQY
TRBJ2-3,TRBV7-3,ASSFGGTSTDTQY
TRBJ1-1,TRBV6-6,ASTPGTSGRAF
TRBJ2-2,TRBV28,ASSFYAGRRELF
TRBJ2-7,TRBV28,ASSPSSGRYYEQY
TRBJ2-4,TRBV6-1,ASSEWRGQGKNIQY
TRBJ2-3,TRBV4-3,ASSQEGLAGITDTQY
TRBJ2-5,TRBV5-1,ASSLVPRGEGETQY
TRBJ1-2,TRBV28,ASSWGGQGPAHT